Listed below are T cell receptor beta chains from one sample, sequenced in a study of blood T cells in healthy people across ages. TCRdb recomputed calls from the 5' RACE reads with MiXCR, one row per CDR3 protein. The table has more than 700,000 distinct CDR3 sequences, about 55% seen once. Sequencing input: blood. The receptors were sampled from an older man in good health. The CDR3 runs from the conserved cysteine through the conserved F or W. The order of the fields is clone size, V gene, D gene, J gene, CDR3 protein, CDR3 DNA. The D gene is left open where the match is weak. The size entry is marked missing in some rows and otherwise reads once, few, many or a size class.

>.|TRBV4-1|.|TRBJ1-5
CASSQEARVHQPQHF
TGCGCCAGCAGCCAAGAGGCCAGGGTACATCAGCCCCAGCATTTT
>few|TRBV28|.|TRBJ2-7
CASQQRDHEQYF
TGTGCCAGCCAGCAACGGGACCACGAGCAGTACTTC
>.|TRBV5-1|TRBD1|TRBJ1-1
CASSGGSMNTEAFF
TGCGCCAGCTCAGGGGGAAGCATGAACACTGAAGCTTTCTTT
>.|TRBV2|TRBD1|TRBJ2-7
CASSTGQGGEQYF
TGTGCCAGCAGTACGGGACAGGGCGGCGAGCAGTACTTC
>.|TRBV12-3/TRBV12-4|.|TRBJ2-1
CASSATGCSYNEQFF
TGTGCCAGCAGTGCTACAGGGTGCTCCTACAATGAGCAGTTCTTC
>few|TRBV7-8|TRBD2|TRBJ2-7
CASSSGGRSETQYF
TGTGCCAGCAGCTCTGGCGGGAGGTCGGAAACCCAGTACTTC
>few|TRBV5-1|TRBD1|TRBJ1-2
CASSPGGDYGYTF
TGCGCCAGCAGCCCAGGGGGCGACTATGGCTACACCTTC
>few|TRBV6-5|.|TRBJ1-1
CASSRRGPNTEAFF
TGTGCCAGCAGCCGCAGGGGCCCCAACACTGAAGCTTTCTTT
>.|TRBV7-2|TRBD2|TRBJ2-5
CASSSPGWRGWETQYF
TGTGCCAGCAGCTCACCTGGGTGGCGGGGGTGGGAGACCCAGTACTTC
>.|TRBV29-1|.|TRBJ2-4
CSVEFGGKGIQYF
TGCAGCGTTGAATTCGGCGGGAAGGGCATTCAGTACTTC
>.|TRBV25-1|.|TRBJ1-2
CASLTPGGYTF
TGTGCCAGCCTAACCCCGGGGGGCTACACCTTC
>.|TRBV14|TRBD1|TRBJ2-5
CASSQGKGTVQETQYF
TGTGCCAGCAGCCAAGGGAAGGGGACAGTGCAAGAGACCCAGTACTTC